This record looks at one T cell receptor (beta chain) sequence and its context. V lost 7 bases and J lost 4, with 13 bases in between. Germline V gene lookup returns CDR1 SQVTM and CDR2 ANQGSEA. This CDR3 has 12 amino acids. Original analysis: By means of reference gene primer amplification, nucleated cell counts were estimated. Sequenced by immunoSEQ multiplex PCR; TCRdb stores in-frame clones only, minus some. The D gene and trimming were derived from the DNA, and the V and J assignments and clone size from that table. The sample includes approximately 220,000 clones, roughly 90% seen only once; the top ten take 2.2%. The sample is drawn from a study of blood T cell repertoires in COVID-19. As for the study in general: Spain, Italy and the United States supplied samples that represented acute and convalescent COVID-19. Nucleic acid was either cDNA or gDNA, and it came from T cells, B-cell-depleted T cells, or PBMCs.

This clonotype originated in a woman aged 45-65 years with acute or convalescent COVID-19. The genes are TRBV29-1 and TRBJ1-2, with D unresolved. The sequenced sample was peripheral blood. Here the CDR3 DNA reads TGCAGCGCCCTGCAACTTGGCTATGGCTACACCTTC. As protein: CSALQLGYGYTF.